The 22 T cell receptor beta chains in this list originate from one sample, sequenced in a study of CD8+ T cells in alopecia areata. TCR sequencing used cDNA made by reverse transcription of extracted RNA. TCRdb keeps only in-frame clones here, not all; method: immunoSEQ multiplex PCR. The profile covers over 100,000 clones, none occurring a single time. Specimen: lesional skin. All receptors come from a C3H/HeJ mouse with alopecia areata. This mouse strain has H2-k as its MHC haplotype.

In regard to this clone: Gene names refer to mouse genes. The CDR3 end falls 4 residues outside the read, so it is completed with the germline J gene. The rearrangement links TRBV1 to TRBJ2-7; TRBD2 aligns across 8 bases. The germline CDR1 and CDR2 sequences are NSQYPW and LRSPGD (reference sequence). The CDR3 totals 16 residues. V was clipped by 1 base and J by 0 bases; unmatched bases: 5. This chain's CDR3 is CTCSAAGGTSSYEQYF. The covered CDR3 bases are TGCACCTGCAGTGCAGCTGGGGGGACGAGCTCCTAT.

Notes on this clone: Gene and germline names: mouse. The read halts 4 residues ahead of the CDR3 end, with the missing end drawn from the germline J gene. This sequence joins TRBV13-3 and TRBJ2-2, with 9 bases matching TRBD1. The CDR3 contains 16 residues. The germline gives CDR1 NNHDY, CDR2 SYVADS. V lost 4 bases, J lost 0 bases, and 4 bases stayed unmatched. CDR3 residues: CASSPWTGANTGQLYF. CDR3 bases read: TGTGCCAGCAGTCCCTGGACAGGGGCAAACACCGGG.

To note about this clone: Genes here carry mouse names. The CDR3 goes on 4 residues after the read ends, and that part is filled in from the germline J gene. The chain carries TRBV13-3 and TRBJ2-5; TRBD1 is a possible D gene (6 bases). The CDR3 is made up of 13 amino acids. Germline V gene data show CDR1 as NNHDY and CDR2 as SYVADS. Partial CDR3 DNA: TGTGCCAGCAACCAACAGGGAGGGGAC. Translating gives CASNQQGGD. The whole CDR3 protein reads CASNQQGGDTQYF.

This clone came up a few times. Genes here carry mouse names. The sequenced fragment ends 4 residues before the CDR3 boundary, so the rest is inferred from the germline J gene. The chain has TRBV31 and TRBJ2-2; the match to TRBD2 covers 11 bases. The CDR3 contains 16 residues. The germline gives CDR1 GKSSPN, CDR2 SITVG. Trimming cost V 3 bases and J 2 bases; bases outside gene matches: 5. CDR3 DNA (partial): TGTGCCTGGAGGCCAAACTGGGGGGGCAACACCGGG. Translated, it gives CAWRPNWGGNTG. The CDR3 reads in full as CAWRPNWGGNTGQLYF.

This clone was observed a handful of times. Genes here carry mouse names. The read comes to an end 4 residues before the CDR3 does, leaving the germline J gene to fill in the end. The J gene is TRBJ2-3, the V gene TRBV1, with TRBD2 matching 10 bases. From germline, CDR1 is NSQYPW and CDR2 LRSPGD (reference sequence). V was clipped by 0 bases and J by 4 bases; unmatched bases: 4. CDR3 length: 16 residues. CDR3 amino acids: CTCSADKGLGPETLYF. CDR3 bases read: TGCACCTGCAGTGCAGATAAGGGACTGGGGCCAGAA.

Of note for this clone: Gene names refer to mouse genes. The read falls 4 residues short of the CDR3 end, and the missing part is taken from the germline J gene. This rearrangement joins TRBV19 to TRBJ2-1, with 8 bases aligning to TRBD2. With V trimmed by 6 bases and J by 4 bases, 6 bases remained unmatched. Germline CDR1 and CDR2: FNHDT and SITEND (reference sequence). The CDR3 length is 14 residues. CDR3 sequence reads: CASTSTGVYAEQFF. Partial CDR3 DNA: TGTGCCAGCACCTCGACTGGGGTTTATGCT.

Only a few counts were recorded for this clone. The gene names given are mouse names. The CDR3 end lies 4 residues beyond the end of the read and is filled in from the germline J gene. This chain uses TRBV1 with TRBJ1-1; D is possibly TRBD1 (5 bases). Trimming removed 4 bases from V and 0 bases from J, with 12 bases in between. The germline gives CDR1 NSQYPW, CDR2 LRSPGD (reference sequence). CDR3 length: 15 amino acids. Incomplete CDR3 DNA: TGCACCTGCAGTGTGGGGGTAGGGGCAAACACA. Its translation is CTCSVGVGANT. The full CDR3 protein is CTCSVGVGANTEVFF.

This clone has only a few counts. All gene names here are mouse names. The read comes to an end 4 residues before the CDR3 does, leaving the germline J gene to fill in the end. The rearrangement uses TRBV13-3 and TRBJ2-1, with 8 positions matching TRBD2. From germline, CDR1 is NNHDY and CDR2 SYVADS. The CDR3 covers 15 residues. The V and J ends lost 6 bases and 3 bases, in that order; junction bases with no gene match: 8. The CDR3 DNA, read in part, is TGTGCCAGCACGGCTGGGGGGCCGGGCTATGCT. Translating gives CASTAGGPGYA. The CDR3 reads in full as CASTAGGPGYAEQFF.

This clone was counted many times. The genes are named according to mouse. The missing CDR3 end, 4 residues past where the read stops, is filled in from the germline J gene. This chain links TRBV13-3 with TRBJ1-1; a weak D match, TRBD1 (5 bases). The germline CDR1 and CDR2 sequences are NNHDY and SYVADS. CDR3 length: 13 residues. The CDR3 bases that were read are TGTGCCAGCAGTGATGCAACTGGGGGA. Amino acids: CASSDATGG. The CDR3 reads in full as CASSDATGGEVFF.

A word on this clone: The germline and genes are mouse ones. The read ends 4 residues early relative to the CDR3; the germline J gene fills the gap. This chain links TRBV13-1 with TRBJ2-3, with 7 bases lining up with TRBD1. The V segment lost 2 bases and the J segment 1 base; nucleotides outside the gene matches: 4. This CDR3 contains 15 residues. The germline V gene encodes CDR1 NSHNY and CDR2 SYGAGN. CDR3: CASSEGQRGAETLYF. The CDR3 DNA, read in part, is TGTGCCAGCAGTGAGGGACAGAGGGGTGCAGAA.

This clone was recorded at least ten times. Gene names are mouse gene names. The read gets to within 4 residues of the CDR3 end, and the germline J gene fills in the rest. This chain uses TRBV13-3 with TRBJ2-7; D perhaps matches TRBD1 (5 bases). The CDR3 loop spans 12 amino acids. From germline, CDR1 is NNHDY and CDR2 SYVADS. The CDR3 bases that were read are TGTGCCAGCAGTTTTGGACAATAT. It yields the protein CASSFGQY. The complete CDR3 protein is CASSFGQYEQYF.

In the case of this clone: Mouse germline and gene names are used. The observed sequence ends 4 residues before the CDR3 terminus, with the missing tail filled in from the germline J gene. Other DNA variants within this sample encode the same CDR3. This rearrangement joins TRBV19 to TRBJ2-3; 10 bases agree with TRBD1. The V segment lost 5 bases and the J segment 3 bases; nucleotides outside the gene matches: 6. Germline V lookup: CDR1 FNHDT, CDR2 SITEND (reference sequence). The CDR3 consists of 15 residues. The part of the CDR3 DNA that was read is TGTGCCAGCAGCCCCCCGGGACAGGGGGCAGAA. Its translation is CASSPPGQGAE. The complete CDR3 sequence is CASSPPGQGAETLYF.

Details on this clone: Gene names and germline match the mouse. The sequenced fragment ends 4 residues before the CDR3 boundary, so the rest is inferred from the germline J gene. The chain uses TRBV13-3 and TRBJ1-1, with TRBD1 matching over 10 bases. The CDR3 consists of 15 residues. V shed 1 base, J shed 3 bases, and the junction held 3 bases outside the gene matches. The germline gives CDR1 NNHDY, CDR2 SYVADS. The sequenced CDR3 bases are TGTGCCAGCAGTGATAGACAGGGGGCGGACACA. Encoded protein: CASSDRQGADT. The complete CDR3 sequence is CASSDRQGADTEVFF.

This clone was seen only a few times. Germline and genes here are mouse. Read data end 4 residues before the CDR3 end; the end is taken from the germline J gene. This chain connects TRBV13-3 to TRBJ2-1; 9 bases agree with TRBD2. The CDR3 runs 16 residues. CDR1 NNHDY and CDR2 SYVADS come from the germline V gene. Losses at the gene ends were 5 bases for V and 2 bases for J; bases not matched to a gene: 8. CDR3 loop: CASRAPWGGDYAEQFF. CDR3 DNA, as far as it was read: TGTGCCAGCAGGGCCCCCTGGGGGGGTGACTATGCT.

This clone was picked up many times. Gene and germline names: mouse. Read coverage stops 4 residues before the CDR3 terminus; the germline J gene supplies the remainder. The sample contains more than one DNA sequence encoding this CDR3. The V call is TRBV17, the J call TRBJ2-7, with 11 bases matching TRBD2. CDR1 is MNHDT and CDR2 is YYDKIL in the germline V gene. Trimming took 0 bases from V and 3 from J; bases not matched to a gene: 1. The CDR3 runs to 15 residues. The DNA read from the CDR3 is TGTGCTAGCAGTAGAGATGGGACTGGGGGCTAT. Translated, it gives CASSRDGTGGY. The entire CDR3 is CASSRDGTGGYEQYF.

Many counts were recorded for this clone. All gene names here are mouse names. Read data end 4 residues before the CDR3 end; the end is taken from the germline J gene. V and J are TRBV1 and TRBJ2-1; the D gene is possibly TRBD1 (7 bases). Germline-derived CDR1 and CDR2 are NSQYPW and LRSPGD (reference sequence). With 1 base removed from V and 0 bases from J, the gap between germline ends came to 10 bases. The length of the CDR3 is 16 residues. The CDR3 region is CTCSAAQGGNYAEQFF. CDR3 DNA, as far as it was read: TGCACCTGCAGTGCAGCCCAGGGGGGTAACTATGCT.

This clone was counted at least ten times. At residue 12, TCRdb's protein is not the same as the translated DNA, so the protein here was read from the DNA. Germline and genes here are mouse. The CDR3 end lies 3 residues beyond the end of the read and is filled in from the germline J gene. This rearrangement joins TRBV19 to TRBJ1-3; 7 bases fit TRBD1. V lost 6 bases to trimming and J lost 0 bases; unmatched junction nucleotides: 6. The germline gives CDR1 FNHDT, CDR2 SITEND (reference sequence). This CDR3 is built from 15 residues. The covered CDR3 bases are TGTGCCAGCACCCCGGGACAGTATTCTGGAAATACG. Residues: CASTPGQYSGNT. The entire CDR3 reads CASTPGQYSGNTLYF.

This clone was detected only a few times. Mouse germline and gene names are used. The CDR3 goes on 4 residues after the read ends, and that part is filled in from the germline J gene. The chain links TRBV13-2 to TRBJ2-1; 7 bases are shared with TRBD2. This CDR3 is built from 13 residues. Germline V gene sequence: CDR1 NNHNN, CDR2 SYGAGS (reference sequence). The part of the CDR3 DNA that was read is TGTGCCAGCGGTGAAGACTGGGCGGCT. Encoded protein: CASGEDWAA. The whole CDR3 sequence is CASGEDWAAEQFF.

On this clone itself: Here the gene names and germline are mouse. Read coverage stops 4 residues before the CDR3 terminus; the germline J gene supplies the remainder. The chain uses TRBV1 and TRBJ2-7, with 9 bases aligning to TRBD1. Germline loops: CDR1 NSQYPW, CDR2 LRSPGD (reference sequence). This CDR3 is 15 amino acids long. CDR3 sequence reads: CTCSADSGQGYEQYF. The CDR3 DNA, read in part, is TGCACCTGCAGTGCAGATTCGGGACAGGGATAT.

Points on this clone: Mouse names are used for the genes. The read stops 4 residues short of the end of the CDR3; the missing end is completed from the germline J gene. This chain links TRBV13-3 with TRBJ2-5; 8 bases fit TRBD1. CDR3 length: 15 residues. With 3 bases clipped from V and 3 bases from J, the junction kept 6 bases outside the gene matches. CDR1 and CDR2 (germline): NNHDY, SYVADS. The part of the CDR3 DNA that was read is TGTGCCAGCAGTGGTGGACAGGGCGGGCAAGAC. This translates into CASSGGQGGQD. The whole CDR3 sequence is CASSGGQGGQDTQYF.

Note on this clone: Germline and genes: mouse. The CDR3 end is not reached by the read, which stops 4 residues before it; the germline J gene fills it in. The genes are TRBV13-1 and TRBJ2-5; 10 bases are a match to TRBD2. The CDR3 length is 17 residues. Germline CDR1 is NSHNY and CDR2 is SYGAGN. The J segment lost 0 bases and the V segment lost 0 bases, leaving 4 bases of the junction unmatched. The sequenced CDR3 bases are TGTGCCAGCAGTGATGGAGGGACTGGGGATAACCAAGAC. It specifies CASSDGGTGDNQD. The full CDR3 reads CASSDGGTGDNQDTQYF.

Notes on this clone: Mouse germline and gene names are used. The sequenced part of the CDR3 DNA is TGTGCCAGCAGTGATTCCTGGTCTAGTGCAGAA. Translated: CASSDSWSSAE. The whole CDR3 protein reads CASSDSWSSAETLYF. This chain links TRBV13-1 with TRBJ2-3, with D unresolved. The CDR3 end is not reached by the read, which stops 4 residues before it; the germline J gene fills it in. The germline CDR1 and CDR2 sequences are NSHNY and SYGAGN. V dropped 1 base and J dropped 0 bases, with 9 bases sitting between them. The CDR3 length is 15 residues.